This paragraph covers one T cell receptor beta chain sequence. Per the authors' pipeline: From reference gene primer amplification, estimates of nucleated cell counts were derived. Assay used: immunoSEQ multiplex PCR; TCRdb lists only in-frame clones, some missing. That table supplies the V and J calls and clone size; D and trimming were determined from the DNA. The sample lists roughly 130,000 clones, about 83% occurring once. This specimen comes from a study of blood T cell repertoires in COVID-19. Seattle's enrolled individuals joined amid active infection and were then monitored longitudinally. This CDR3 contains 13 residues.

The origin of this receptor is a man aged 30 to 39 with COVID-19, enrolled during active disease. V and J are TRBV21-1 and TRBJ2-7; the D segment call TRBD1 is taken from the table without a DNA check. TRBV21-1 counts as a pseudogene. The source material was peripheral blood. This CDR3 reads CASSRRSKGEQYF. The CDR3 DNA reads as TGTGCCAGCAGCAGGCGCTCGAAGGGGGAGCAGTACTTC.